The 10 T cell receptor beta chains reported below all come from one sample, sequenced in a study of blood T cell repertoires in COVID-19. The protocol was immunoSEQ multiplex PCR, while the TCRdb copy is restricted to in-frame clones and leaves out a portion. The table includes more than 85,000 clones, just under 90% detected once. Material for sequencing was peripheral blood. The receptors originated from a human donor in a cohort sampled during active COVID-19.

This chain joins TRBV19 and TRBJ1-5; D possibly corresponds to TRBD1 (5 bases). The germline V and J ends were trimmed by 3 bases and 0 bases, with 9 bases remaining between them. The CDR3 consists of 15 residues. In germline, CDR1 is LNHDA, CDR2 SQIVND (reference sequence). This CDR3 reads CASSIQGGSNQPQHF. The CDR3 DNA reads as TGTGCCAGTAGTATTCAGGGAGGTAGCAATCAGCCCCAGCATTTT. Full variable domain (outside the CDR3, taken from reference TRBV19 and TRBJ1-5): DGGITQSPKYLFRKEGQNVTLSCEQNLNHDAMYWYRQDPGQGLRLIYYSQIVNDFQKGDIAEGYSVSREKKESFPLTVTSAQKNPTAFYLCASSIQGGSNQPQHFGDGTRLSIL.

The gene calls are TRBV29-1 and TRBJ2-3; possible D gene TRBD2, 5 bases. CDR1 is SQVTM, CDR2 ANQGSEA, per germline. V was cut by 6 bases and J by 6 bases, with 16 bases left in between. The CDR3 has 13 amino acids. CDR3 sequence (DNA): TGCAGCGTACAAAAACAAACGGGGGATACGCAGTATTTT. Residues: CSVQKQTGDTQYF.

The rearrangement links TRBV2 to TRBJ1-5; 9 nucleotides line up with TRBD1. Germline V CDR1 and CDR2: SNHLY, FYNNEI. This CDR3 is built from 13 residues. Trimming took 7 bases from V and 6 from J; bases not matched to a gene: 4. The CDR3 DNA is TGTGCCAGCACCACAGGGGGCGGTCAGCCCCAGCATTTT. This sequence encodes CASTTGGGQPQHF.

V usage is TRBV25-1 and J usage is TRBJ2-3; a weak D match, TRBD2 (5 bases). Germline loops: CDR1 MGHDK, CDR2 SYGVNS. The CDR3 has 16 amino acids. V dropped 1 base and J dropped 2 bases, with 13 bases sitting between them. Here the CDR3 DNA reads TGTGCCAGCAGTGAATCTGAGTTGACTATCACAGATACGCAGTATTTT. Translated: CASSESELTITDTQYF.

V gene TRBV10-3 combines with J gene TRBJ2-7; TRBD2 matches at 9 bases. The CDR3 runs 17 residues. CDR1 and CDR2 (germline): ENHRY, SYGVKD. Trimming cost V 2 bases and J 2 bases; bases outside gene matches: 10. The DNA for the CDR3 is TGTGCCATCAGTGAGACTAGGCGTAGCGGGGGAACCTACGAGCAGTACTTC. It encodes CAISETRRSGGTYEQYF.

The chain couples TRBV7-2 to TRBJ2-7, with D maybe TRBD1 (6 bases). Germline values: CDR1 SGHTA, CDR2 FQGNSA. The CDR3 has 15 residues. V lost 4 bases to trimming and J lost 2 bases, with 15 bases between them. The CDR3 here is CASSSPQGPTYEQYF. The CDR3 DNA follows: TGTGCCAGCAGCTCCCCCCAGGGGCCGACCTACGAGCAGTACTTC.

V is TRBV5-1 and J is TRBJ2-3; D might be TRBD1 (6 bases). CDR3 length: 14 amino acids. Germline values: CDR1 SGHRS, CDR2 YFSETQ. V was trimmed by 4 bases and J by 3 bases, leaving 12 bases between them. Here the CDR3 reads CASSETTGTDTQYF. The CDR3 nucleotides are TGCGCCAGCAGCGAAACTACAGGGACAGATACGCAGTATTTT. Complete variable domain (other parts from reference TRBV5-1 and TRBJ2-3): KAGVTQTPRYLIKTRGQQVTLSCSPISGHRSVSWYQQTPGQGLQFLFEYFSETQRNKGNFPGRFSGRQFSNSRSEMNVSTLELGDSALYLCASSETTGTDTQYFGPGTRLTVL.

CDR3 sequence (DNA): TGCGCCAGCAGCCTCGGACAGGGGGCCACCTCTGGGGCCAACGTCCTGACTTTC. Residues: CASSLGQGATSGANVLTF. The V call is TRBV4-3, the J call TRBJ2-6; TRBD1 matches at 11 bases. The CDR3 is made up of 18 amino acids. In germline, CDR1 is LGHNA, CDR2 YSLEER. Germline trimming cut 4 bases from V and 0 bases from J; bases unmatched to any gene: 5.

V and J are TRBV5-1 and TRBJ2-3; TRBD2 matches at 11 bases. The germline CDR1 and CDR2 sequences are SGHRS and YFSETQ. CDR3 length equals 17 residues. V dropped 0 bases and J dropped 5; count of bases not matched to a gene: 8. This CDR3 reads CASSLAQTSGRRDTQYF. CDR3 DNA: TGCGCCAGCAGCTTGGCCCAAACTAGCGGGAGAAGAGATACGCAGTATTTT.

V usage is TRBV9 and J usage is TRBJ1-2; no reliable D call. This CDR3 is 18 amino acids long. V lost 3 bases to trimming and J lost 4 bases, with 25 bases between them. The germline V gene has CDR1 SGDLS and CDR2 YYNGEE. The CDR3 protein is CASSAVLGLLMVGYGYTF. The CDR3 DNA sequence: TGTGCCAGCAGCGCCGTTCTGGGCCTATTGATGGTTGGCTATGGCTACACCTTC.